Given below is one T cell receptor (beta chain) in context. These data originate in a study of blood T cell repertoires in COVID-19. The overall study: Acute and convalescent COVID-19 samples came from the United States, Italy and Spain.

CDR3 length: 15 residues. V shed 1 base and J shed 2 bases, with 9 bases lying between them. Germline CDR1 reads MDHEN; CDR2 reads SYDVKM. The assay was immunoSEQ multiplex PCR, and TCRdb's table has in-frame clones only and misses some. The repertoire has some 200,000 clones, 85% to 90% of them found once; the top ten carry about a tenth. The genes are TRBV28 and TRBJ1-3; D is unclear. The source of this sequence is a woman aged 55-69 years with COVID-19, enrolled during active disease. Source material: peripheral blood. CDR3 nucleotide sequence: TGTGCCAGCAGTTTATTTCGGGGTACTGGAAACACCATATATTTT. Translation: CASSLFRGTGNTIYF.